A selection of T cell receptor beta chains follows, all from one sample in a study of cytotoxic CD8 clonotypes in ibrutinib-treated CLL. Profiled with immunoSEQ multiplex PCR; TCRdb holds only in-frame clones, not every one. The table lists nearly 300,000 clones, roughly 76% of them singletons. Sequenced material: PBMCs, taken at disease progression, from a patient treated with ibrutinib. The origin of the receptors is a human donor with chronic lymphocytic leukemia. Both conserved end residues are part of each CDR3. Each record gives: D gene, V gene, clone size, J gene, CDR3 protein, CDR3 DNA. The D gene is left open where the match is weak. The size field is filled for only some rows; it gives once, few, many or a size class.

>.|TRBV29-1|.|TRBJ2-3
CSVESGKGDTQYF
TGCAGCGTTGAATCAGGGAAAGGAGATACGCAGTATTTT
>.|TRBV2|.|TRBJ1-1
CASSNEGLNTEAFF
TGTGCCAGCAGTAATGAGGGTTTGAACACTGAAGCTTTCTTT
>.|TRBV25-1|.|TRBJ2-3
CASSRLSTDTQYF
TGTGCCAGCAGTCGCCTGAGCACAGATACGCAGTATTTT
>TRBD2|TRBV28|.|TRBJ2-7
CASRGSGLPYEQYF
TGTGCCAGCAGAGGTAGCGGGCTCCCCTACGAGCAGTACTTC
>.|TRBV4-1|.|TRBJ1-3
CASSQDGRGRGGSGNTIYF
TGCGCCAGCAGCCAAGATGGGCGAGGCAGAGGGGGCTCTGGAAACACCATATATTTT
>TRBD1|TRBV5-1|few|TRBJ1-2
CASSLGGTGYGYTF
TGCGCCAGCAGCTTGGGCGGGACAGGTTATGGCTACACCTTC
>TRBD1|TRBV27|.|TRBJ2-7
CASSSRTGLVFYEQYF
TGTGCCAGCAGTTCCCGGACAGGGCTGGTTTTCTACGAGCAGTACTTC
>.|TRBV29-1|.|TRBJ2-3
CSVRFGTDTQYF
TGCAGCGTTCGGTTTGGCACAGATACGCAGTATTTT
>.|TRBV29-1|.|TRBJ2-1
CSCVESQGGYNEQFF
TGCAGCTGCGTGGAGAGTCAGGGGGGGTACAATGAGCAGTTCTTC
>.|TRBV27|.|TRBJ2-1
CASSSGGYAYNEQFF
TGTGCCAGCAGTTCGGGGGGCTACGCCTACAATGAGCAGTTCTTC
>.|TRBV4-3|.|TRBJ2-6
CASSQDRTRRGANVLTF
TGCGCCAGCAGCCAAGACAGGACCAGGCGTGGGGCCAACGTCCTGACTTTC
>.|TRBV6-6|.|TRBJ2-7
CASCGTGYEQYF
TGTGCCAGCTGCGGCACCGGCTACGAGCAGTACTTC
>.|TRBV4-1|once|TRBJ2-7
CASSQVLIPLSYEQYF
TGCGCCAGCAGCCAAGTTCTCATACCTCTATCCTACGAGCAGTACTTC
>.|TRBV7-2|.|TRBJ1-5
CASSLGAARQRTTPQHF
TGTGCCAGCAGCTTGGGCGCGGCCCGACAGAGGACTACGCCCCAGCATTTT
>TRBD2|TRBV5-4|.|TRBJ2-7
CASSLGTSGTYEQYF
TGTGCCAGCAGCCTAGGGACTAGCGGGACCTACGAGCAGTACTTC
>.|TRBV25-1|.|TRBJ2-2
CASRPSQGAGELFF
TGTGCCAGCAGGCCATCCCAGGGCGCCGGGGAGCTGTTTTTT
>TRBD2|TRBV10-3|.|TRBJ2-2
CAIRRTGTSGRGGPNTGELFF
TGTGCCATCAGACGAACAGGGACTAGCGGGAGAGGGGGGCCGAACACCGGGGAGCTGTTTTTT
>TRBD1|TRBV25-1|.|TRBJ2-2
CASSKTGGAGTGELFF
TGTGCCAGCAGTAAAACAGGGGGCGCCGGAACCGGGGAGCTGTTTTTT
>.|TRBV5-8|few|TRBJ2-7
CASSFHVGTRAYEQYF
TGTGCCAGCAGCTTTCACGTAGGGACACGAGCCTACGAGCAGTACTTC
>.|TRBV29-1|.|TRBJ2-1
CSVEGSPKTYNEQFF
TGCAGCGTTGAAGGCAGTCCCAAGACCTACAATGAGCAGTTCTTC
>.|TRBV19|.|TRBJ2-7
CASSIVQGLFYEQYF
TGTGCCAGTAGTATAGTCCAGGGTTTATTCTACGAGCAGTACTTC
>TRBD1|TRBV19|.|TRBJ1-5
CASRQGAQPQHF
TGTGCCAGTAGACAGGGGGCCCAGCCCCAGCATTTT
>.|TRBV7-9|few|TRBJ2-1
CASSLALVGEQFF
TGTGCCAGCAGCTTAGCGCTAGTCGGGGAGCAGTTCTTC
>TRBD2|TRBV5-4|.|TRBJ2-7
CASSSPLAGGPGSHEQYF
TGTGCCAGCAGCTCCCCCTTAGCGGGGGGGCCAGGTTCCCACGAGCAGTACTTC
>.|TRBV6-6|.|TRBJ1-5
CASSLNSNQPQHF
TGTGCCAGCAGCTTAAATAGCAATCAGCCCCAGCATTTT
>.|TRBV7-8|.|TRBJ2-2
CASAVGTNTGELFF
TGTGCCAGCGCTGTCGGAACGAACACCGGGGAGCTGTTTTTT
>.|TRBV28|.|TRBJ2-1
CASRRTNNEQFF
TGTGCCAGCAGGCGGACGAACAATGAGCAGTTCTTC
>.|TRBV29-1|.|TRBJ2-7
CSVLHGQYEQYF
TGCAGCGTTCTACACGGACAATACGAGCAGTACTTC
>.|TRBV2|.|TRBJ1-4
CASSEAGNNEKLFF
TGTGCCAGCAGTGAAGCAGGAAATAATGAAAAACTGTTTTTT
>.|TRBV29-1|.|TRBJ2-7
CSVEGTERGYEQYF
TGCAGCGTTGAAGGCACCGAAAGGGGTTACGAGCAGTACTTC
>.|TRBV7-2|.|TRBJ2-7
CASSPGGYEQYF
TGTGCCAGCAGTCCAGGAGGTTACGAGCAGTACTTC
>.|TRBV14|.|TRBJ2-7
CASAASYEQYF
TGTGCCAGCGCGGCTTCCTACGAGCAGTACTTC
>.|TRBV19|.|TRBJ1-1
CATANSALNTEAFF
TGTGCCACCGCAAATTCAGCGTTGAACACTGAAGCTTTCTTT
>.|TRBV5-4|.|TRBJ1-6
CASSLGQRSSYNSPLHF
TGTGCCAGCAGCTTAGGACAGAGAAGCTCCTATAATTCACCCCTCCACTTT